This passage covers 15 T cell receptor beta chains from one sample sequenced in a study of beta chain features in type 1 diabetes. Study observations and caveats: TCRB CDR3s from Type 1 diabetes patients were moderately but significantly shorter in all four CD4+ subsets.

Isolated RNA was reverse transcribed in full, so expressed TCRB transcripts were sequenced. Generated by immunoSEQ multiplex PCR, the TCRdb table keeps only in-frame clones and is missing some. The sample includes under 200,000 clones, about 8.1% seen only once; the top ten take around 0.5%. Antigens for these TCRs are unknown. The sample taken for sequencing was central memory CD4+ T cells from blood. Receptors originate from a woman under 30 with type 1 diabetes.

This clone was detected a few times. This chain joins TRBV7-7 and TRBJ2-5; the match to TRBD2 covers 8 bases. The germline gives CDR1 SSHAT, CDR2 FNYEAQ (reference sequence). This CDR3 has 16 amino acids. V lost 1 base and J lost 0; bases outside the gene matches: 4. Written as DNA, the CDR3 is TGTGCCAGCAGCTTAGGGTTAGCGGGGTACCAAGAGACCCAGTACTTC. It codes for CASSLGLAGYQETQYF.

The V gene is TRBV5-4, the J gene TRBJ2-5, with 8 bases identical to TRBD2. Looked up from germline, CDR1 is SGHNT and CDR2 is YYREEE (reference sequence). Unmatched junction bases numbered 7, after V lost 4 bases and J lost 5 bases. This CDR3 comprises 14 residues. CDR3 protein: CASSPAGGGETQYF. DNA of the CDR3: TGTGCCAGCAGCCCCGCGGGGGGAGGCGAGACCCAGTACTTC.

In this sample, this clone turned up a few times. The CDR3 bases are TGTGCCAGCAGCTTGGGACTAGCGAAAGCCGGGGAGCTGTTTTTT. Amino acid sequence: CASSLGLAKAGELFF. This chain joins TRBV11-1 and TRBJ2-2, with 10 nucleotides matching TRBD2. V dropped 3 bases and J dropped 6; count of bases not matched to a gene: 4. The CDR3 spans 15 residues. CDR1 and CDR2 from the germline V gene are SGHAT and FQDESV (reference sequence).

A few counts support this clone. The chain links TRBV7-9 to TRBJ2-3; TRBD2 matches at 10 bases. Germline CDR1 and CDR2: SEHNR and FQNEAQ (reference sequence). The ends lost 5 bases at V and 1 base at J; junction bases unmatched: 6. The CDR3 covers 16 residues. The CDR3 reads CASSLSGTSGTDTQYF. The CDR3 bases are TGTGCCAGCAGCCTATCCGGGACTAGCGGCACAGATACGCAGTATTTT.

This CDR3 is CASSTLEGSEAFF. CDR3 in DNA: TGTGCCAGCAGCACTTTAGAGGGTTCTGAAGCTTTCTTT. The V gene is TRBV21-1, the J gene TRBJ1-1. TRBV21-1 constitutes a pseudogene. The CDR3 contains 13 residues.

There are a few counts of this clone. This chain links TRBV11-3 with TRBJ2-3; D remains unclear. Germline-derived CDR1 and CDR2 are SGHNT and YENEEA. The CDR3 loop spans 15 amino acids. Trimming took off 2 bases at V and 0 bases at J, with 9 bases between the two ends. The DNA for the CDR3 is TGTGCCAGCAGCTTACGTAGAATTAGCACAGATACGCAGTATTTT. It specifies CASSLRRISTDTQYF.

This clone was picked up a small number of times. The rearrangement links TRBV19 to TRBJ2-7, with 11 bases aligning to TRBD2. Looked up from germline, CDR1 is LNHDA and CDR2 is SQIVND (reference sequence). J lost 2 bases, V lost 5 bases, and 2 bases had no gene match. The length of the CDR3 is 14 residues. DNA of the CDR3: TGTGCCAGTAGTTCGACTAGCGGGGCCTACGAGCAGTACTTC. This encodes CASSSTSGAYEQYF.

This CDR3 reads CASRLGGSDEQYF. The CDR3 bases are TGCGCCAGCAGACTAGGGGGATCAGACGAGCAGTACTTC. The chain has TRBV10-2 and TRBJ2-7; the D gene is possibly TRBD1 (6 bases). Germline-derived CDR1 and CDR2 are WSHSY and SAAADI. With 6 bases removed from V and 5 bases from J, the gap between germline ends came to 14 bases. The CDR3 is made up of 13 amino acids.

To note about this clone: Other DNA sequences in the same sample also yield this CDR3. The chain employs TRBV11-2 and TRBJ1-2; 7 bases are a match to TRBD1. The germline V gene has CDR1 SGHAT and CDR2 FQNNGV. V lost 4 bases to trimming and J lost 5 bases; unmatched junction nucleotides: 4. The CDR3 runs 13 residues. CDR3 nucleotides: TGTGCCAGCAGCTCGGGACAGAGATATGGCTACACCTTC. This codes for CASSSGQRYGYTF.

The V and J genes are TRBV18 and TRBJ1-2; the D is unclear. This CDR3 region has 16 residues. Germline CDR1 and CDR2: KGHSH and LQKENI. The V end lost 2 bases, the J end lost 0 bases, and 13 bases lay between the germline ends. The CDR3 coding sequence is TGTGCCAGCTCACCATCGGACGGCGGGGCTAACTATGGCTACACCTTC. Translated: CASSPSDGGANYGYTF.

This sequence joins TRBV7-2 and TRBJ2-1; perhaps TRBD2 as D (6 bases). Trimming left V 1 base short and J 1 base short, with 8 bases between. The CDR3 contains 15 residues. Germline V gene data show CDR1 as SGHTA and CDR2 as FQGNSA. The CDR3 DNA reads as TGTGCCAGCAGCTTAGGCGGGATGTCCTACAATGAGCAGTTCTTC. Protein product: CASSLGGMSYNEQFF.

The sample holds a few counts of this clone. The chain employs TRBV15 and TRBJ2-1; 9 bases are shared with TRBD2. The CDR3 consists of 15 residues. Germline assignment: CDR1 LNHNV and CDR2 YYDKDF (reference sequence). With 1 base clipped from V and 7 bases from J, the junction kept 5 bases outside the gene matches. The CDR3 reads CATSRVEAGGNEQFF. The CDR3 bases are TGTGCCACCAGCAGAGTGGAAGCGGGGGGTAATGAGCAGTTCTTC.

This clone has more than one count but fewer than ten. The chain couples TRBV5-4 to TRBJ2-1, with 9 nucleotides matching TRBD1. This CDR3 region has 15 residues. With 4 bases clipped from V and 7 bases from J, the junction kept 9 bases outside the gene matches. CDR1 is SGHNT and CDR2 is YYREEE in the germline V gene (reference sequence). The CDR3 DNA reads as TGTGCCAGCAGCCCTCCCCGGGACAGGGAAAATGAGCAGTTCTTC. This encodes CASSPPRDRENEQFF.

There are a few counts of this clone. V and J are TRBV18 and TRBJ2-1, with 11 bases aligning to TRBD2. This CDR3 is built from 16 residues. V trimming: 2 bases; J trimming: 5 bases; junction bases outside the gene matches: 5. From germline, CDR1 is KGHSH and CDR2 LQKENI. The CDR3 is CASSPLGTSGNNEQFF. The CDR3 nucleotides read TGTGCCAGCTCACCATTGGGGACTAGCGGAAACAATGAGCAGTTCTTC.

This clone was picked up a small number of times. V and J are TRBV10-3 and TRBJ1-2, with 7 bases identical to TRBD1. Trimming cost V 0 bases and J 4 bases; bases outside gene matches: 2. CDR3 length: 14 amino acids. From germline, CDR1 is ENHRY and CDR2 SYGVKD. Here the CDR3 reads CAISESTGIYGYTF. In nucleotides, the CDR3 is TGTGCCATCAGTGAGTCGACAGGGATCTATGGCTACACCTTC.